The T cell receptor (beta chain) described here comes from a study of cytomegalovirus exposure and HLA in healthy donors (TCRdb year 2017). About the full investigation: According to an earlier analysis of 550 to 750 of the donors, about 179 million T cells yielded 117 million unique TCR beta sequences and 276 Gb of sequence data. About 300 gigabases of sequencing data and 80 million or so unique TCR sequences were included in an early release covering 500 to 750 HLA-typed donors. The genetic ancestry cluster associated with self-reported Caucasian donors included roughly four fifths of the roughly 390 genotyped donors. The aim of the study was to test whether cataloging public T cell receptors could identify signatures of past pathogen exposure. The study profiled the T cell repertoires of 666 subjects by immunosequencing and related them to cytomegalovirus serostatus. Besides the first cohort of around 700 subjects, a separate validation cohort made up of about 120 different subjects was used. To predict cytomegalovirus infection status, the study combined high-throughput TCR immunosequencing, statistical association of individual TCRs with disease status, and machine learning. To study patterns of TCR occurrence, a later analysis re-analyzed previously published TCR beta repertoires from several hundred donors and added high-resolution HLA genotyping. Rather than drawing on any new phenotypic data, the later analysis identified candidate immune exposures from TCR beta sequences and the way those sequences occurred across donors. An earlier analysis of some 600 of the donors applied high-throughput TCR beta sequencing to assess whether each TCR beta V gene segment acted as functional or pseudogenic. Donor age, sex, ethnicity and CMV serostatus were compiled alongside the repertoire data. In a later genetic analysis, genome-wide SNP genotypes for about 55% of the 666 donors were used, and that subset was treated as a discovery cohort. All discovery cohort repertoires had been generated on a single sequencing platform. Both class I and class II loci were covered by HLA typing, at four-digit resolution. The number of donors typed differed by locus, with 629-630 for A, B, C, DRB1 and DQB1, roughly 520 for DQA1, under 610 for DPA1, and 450 to 480 for DPB1. Roughly 5 DR-DQ haplotypes were treated as single units for association and clustering because of strong linkage in the cohort. On average, 235,054 unique TCR beta nucleotide sequences were sequenced per donor among a few hundred genotyped donors of the cohort, with roughly 18% of those sequences being non-productive.

Library creation used the immunoSEQ multiplex PCR assay. The multiplex PCR relied on a mix of 60 forward primers for TCR Vbeta segments and 13 reverse primers for TCR Jbeta segments. The CDR3 region of rearranged TCR beta genes was amplified from genomic DNA with a multiplex PCR assay. The amplified TCR beta libraries were sequenced on the Illumina HiSeq System as 87-base-pair reads. Per the original workflow: In a later analysis, roughly 80 million unique TCR beta chains were counted across the roughly 670 repertoires, and some 10 million of these chains were shared by at least two donors. A nearest-neighbor algorithm error-corrected the raw reads and collapsed the reads into unique sequences, merging closely related sequences to remove PCR and sequencing errors. CDR3 sequences were aligned to IMGT reference sequences to assign V, D and J gene segments. For a sequence to be retained, a match of at least six nucleotides to both a V gene segment and a J gene segment was required. Rearrangements were classified as productive when the CDR3 lacked stop codons and remained in frame with V and J, and all other rearrangements were classified as non-productive. CDR3 was defined by IMGT convention, running from the second conserved V-encoded cysteine to the conserved J-encoded phenylalanine. The earlier analysis of about 590 of the donors excluded sequences that lacked an unambiguous match to a single V gene segment. In an earlier analysis of 587 of the donors, a V segment was called functional when productive rearrangements were above 56.7%, and segregating when the standard deviation between donors exceeded 5%. A statistical classification framework was built for diagnosing cytomegalovirus status from the catalog of TCR beta chain sequences. V and J gene assignment, in a later analysis, came from comparing TCR nucleotide sequences with IMGT/GENE-DB human TR gene sequences. In a later analysis, CDR3 sequences and most-parsimonious VDJ recombination scenarios were assigned using the TCRdist pipeline. In a later analysis, each TCR beta chain was defined by its CDR3 amino acid sequence together with its V-gene family, and reads without a unique V-gene family were excluded. As a way to deal with suspected cross-contamination and a sequencing artifact, a later analysis dropped 592 nucleotide sequences that were highly shared and had low generation probability. For each public chain, a later analysis derived a clonal expansion index from normalized ranks of inferred template counts within each repertoire. A later analysis computed generation probabilities with a VDJ recombination model fitted to out-of-frame rearrangements, and checked the results against IGoR. A later analysis scored TCR-TCR, TCR-HLA and TCR-CMV co-occurrence with hypergeometric tests, applying a repertoire-size bias correction to TCR pairs. A later analysis estimated false discovery rates by permuting HLA or CMV assignments 20 times. In a later analysis, co-occurring TCRs were grouped using DBSCAN, and TCRdist sequence similarity was added for clustering within HLA-allele-positive subsets. Repertoires with fewer than 30,000 or more than 120,000 public chains, plus five repertoires with anomalous nucleotide sharing, were excluded from co-occurrence clustering. TCRdb re-hosts the immuneACCESS table, in-frame sequences only. Its copies lack some clones; in the studies checked, an unresolved V gene accounts for under half of them, and the cause for the rest is not known. Clonal size and the V and J genes are those of that table, whereas D and trimming came from the DNA. The table for this sample lists around 100,000 clones; around 80% of them were counted only once. The leading ten clones occupy under 3% of the sample.

Points the paper makes about the study in general: Immune exposure information for the cohort was limited to CMV serostatus. Compared with the roughly 670-donor mean, donors in an Asian-associated ancestry cluster had fewer N-insertions in productive TCRs, according to a later genetic analysis. The presence/absence analyses assumed that sequencing depth was roughly uniform across donors, and that assumption may not be true. The authors suggested that the approach could potentially be extended to other disease states and immunological phenotypes. Some IMGT-functional V segments, including TRBV6-2 and TRBV6-3, could not be distinguished by the 87-base-pair reads and were therefore excluded. In both the original and validation cohorts, the classifier was reported to diagnose cytomegalovirus status with high specificity and sensitivity. A later analysis found that HLA-associated TCR beta chains were more clonally expanded and had lower generation probabilities than equally common non-associated chains. Broadly in line with IMGT annotations, most TCR beta V segments showed up in productive rearrangements about 87% or about 30% of the time in an earlier analysis of 450 to 750 of the donors. The study gave a list of about 170 TCR beta chains associated with cytomegalovirus. While some public TCRs were present in many individuals, most TCR sequences turned up only very rarely across donors. Because HLA typing was missing for some donors at each locus, association tests included only the typed subset. When HLA alleles, especially DR and DQ, strongly co-occurred, attributing TCR associations to individual alleles was difficult. In a later analysis, several top co-occurrence clusters were reported to appear linked to parvovirus B19, influenza, CMV and Epstein-Barr virus. The cohort was sequenced for TCR beta chains only, and without alpha or paired-chain data the features that could be detected were limited. Three of the identified cytomegalovirus-associated TCR beta chains were confirmed in vitro to be specific for cytomegalovirus antigens. A further reported finding was that TCR beta sequences accurately predicted the HLA-A and HLA-B alleles for most subjects in the first cohort. The earlier analysis of some 560 of the donors excluded roughly 17 rarely observed V segments, including chromosome 9 orphons, because counts were too low. In a later analysis, TCR association rates were found to vary across HLA loci, with the most associated TCRs seen for DRB1 alleles and the fewest for HLA-C alleles. A later analysis associated 15,000 to 20,000 TCR beta sequences with specific HLA alleles at a false discovery rate of 0.05. Correlated functional status among segregating V segments might reflect linkage disequilibrium, but an unknown experimental factor could not be ruled out. An association between a missense DCLRE1C variant and V-gene and J-gene trimming of TCR beta chains was found in a later genetic analysis and replicated in an independent cohort. The sequencing pipeline was judged likely to have produced a cluster of highly shared sequence variants as a technical artifact. In a later analysis, most CMV-associated TCR beta chains were found to appear HLA-restricted, with HLA associations seemingly driven largely by CMV exposure.

Points on this clone: The antigen this receptor binds is unknown. Per-nucleotide qualities are absent, and no much larger clonotype sits a single base away.

Measured from the cysteine to the phenylalanine, the CDR3 is 13 residues long. The CDR3 DNA has 39 bases and is translated from base 1. Per the germline V gene, SGHDT is the CDR1 and YYEEEE is the CDR2. The junction carries 7 bases between V and J, which are trimmed by 0 bases and 4 bases respectively. In total, roughly 670 healthy bone marrow donors made up the cohort. At the time of sampling, all cohort members were nominally healthy, though unrecorded immune exposures were likely present. The donor was CMV seropositive and belonged to the group of more than 250 seropositive cohort members. A peripheral blood sample was provided by each donor, and peripheral blood mononuclear cells were used for TCR beta sequencing. Genomic DNA extraction from the blood cell samples was performed with the Qiagen DNeasy Blood Extraction Kit.

This receptor was obtained from a young woman in good health and CMV-seropositive. Specimen: PBMCs. The chain is encoded by TRBV5-6 joined to TRBJ1-1, with the D gene too uncertain to name. Here is the DNA: TGTGCCAGCAGCTTGGGGGCCCTCACTGAAGCTTTCTTT. Translated, this gives CASSLGALTEAFF.